One and the same sample provided the 22 T cell receptor beta chains below, sequenced in a study of patients and donors after allogeneic stem cell transplantation. A single record per CDR3 protein comes from TCRdb applying MiXCR to the RT-PCR reads. The sample lists about 960,000 distinct CDR3 sequences, under 20% occurring once. The specimen sequenced was blood, either unsorted or a sorted T cell fraction (not recorded which). The receptors here all came from a human donor who was either an allogeneic HSCT recipient or a stem cell or donor lymphocyte infusion donor (not recorded which). It is not recorded whose cells these are; they may come from a transplant donor.

The genes are TRBV21-1 and TRBJ2-5; TRBD1, the table's D call, was not compared with the DNA. TRBV21-1 is annotated as a pseudogene. The length of the CDR3 is 13 residues. The CDR3 sequence: CASSKEGAGTQYF. CDR3 coding DNA: TGTGCCAGCAGCAAAGAAGGGGCAGGGACCCAGTACTTC.

This clonotype turned up a few times. The chain combines TRBV7-9 with TRBJ2-1; 7 bases align to TRBD1. This CDR3 spans 15 amino acids. Germline V gene data show CDR1 as SEHNR and CDR2 as FQNEAQ (reference sequence). V lost 4 bases to trimming and J lost 2 bases; unmatched junction nucleotides: 5. CDR3 region: CASSSAGTAYNEQFF. The CDR3 region has the DNA TGTGCCAGCAGCTCAGCCGGGACAGCCTACAATGAGCAGTTCTTC. Complete variable domain (other parts from reference TRBV7-9 and TRBJ2-1): DTGVSQNPRHKITKRGQNVTFRCDPISEHNRLYWYRQTLGQGPEFLTYFQNEAQLEKSRLLSDRFSAERPKGSFSTLEIQRTEQGDSAMYLCASSSAGTAYNEQFFGPGTRLTVL.

This clonotype was observed a handful of times. The V and J genes are TRBV5-1 and TRBJ2-3; D is tentatively TRBD1 or TRBD2 (5 bases each). CDR3 length: 14 amino acids. The V end lost 0 bases, the J end lost 4 bases, and 9 bases lay between the germline ends. Germline assignment: CDR1 SGHRS and CDR2 YFSETQ. This chain's CDR3 is CASSLEGTADTQYF. The CDR3 DNA sequence: TGCGCCAGCAGCTTGGAAGGGACGGCAGATACGCAGTATTTT.

This clonotype has just one count. The chain is built from TRBV27 and TRBJ2-1; D remains unclear. CDR3 size: 14 residues. The V gene lost 0 bases and the J gene lost 8 bases, with 11 bases spanning the gap. The germline gives CDR1 MNHEY, CDR2 SMNVEV (reference sequence). The CDR3 DNA reads TGTGCCAGCAGTTTATCTCCCTCTGTTGATGAGCAGTTCTTC. This sequence encodes CASSLSPSVDEQFF.

This chain uses TRBV11-2 with TRBJ2-7; 9 bases agree with TRBD1. The CDR3 has 16 amino acids. Per the germline V gene, CDR1 is SGHAT and CDR2 is FQNNGV. The V and J ends lost 5 bases and 0 bases, in that order; junction bases with no gene match: 8. CDR3 DNA: TGTGCCAGCAGCCGAACCGGGACAGGGAACTCCTACGAGCAGTACTTC. It translates to CASSRTGTGNSYEQYF.

The gene calls are TRBV20-1 and TRBJ1-5; D unresolved. Germline-derived CDR1 and CDR2 are DFQATT and SNEGSKA (reference sequence). This CDR3 is 12 amino acids long. V lost 3 bases to trimming and J lost 3 bases, with 6 bases between them. The CDR3 spells CSASSVNQPQHF. The CDR3 region has the DNA TGCAGTGCTAGTTCCGTCAATCAGCCCCAGCATTTT.

This clonotype was counted ten times or more. V gene TRBV21-1 combines with J gene TRBJ1-2. TRBV21-1 is labeled a pseudogene. This CDR3 is 12 amino acids long. The CDR3 protein is CASSKRSYGYTF. The CDR3 DNA follows: TGTGCCAGCAGCAAAAGAAGCTATGGCTACACCTTC.

The table lists this clonotype with a few counts. V usage is TRBV20-1 and J usage is TRBJ1-5; tentative D call: TRBD1 (6 bases). Germline loops: CDR1 DFQATT, CDR2 SNEGSKA (reference sequence). CDR3 size: 13 residues. V lost 4 bases and J 6 bases, leaving 13 bases between the germline ends. CDR3 DNA sequence: TGCAGTGCTACCGGGACAACTCGTCAGCCCCAGCATTTT. This sequence encodes CSATGTTRQPQHF.

This chain links TRBV7-9 with TRBJ2-2, with 9 bases identical to TRBD2. CDR3 length: 17 amino acids. V lost 2 bases to trimming and J lost 4 bases; unmatched junction nucleotides: 8. Germline V lookup: CDR1 SEHNR, CDR2 FQNEAQ (reference sequence). The CDR3 sequence: CASSLIAVAGVTGELFF. CDR3 sequence (DNA): TGTGCCAGCAGCTTAATTGCCGTAGCGGGAGTCACCGGGGAGCTGTTTTTT. Supplemented by reference TRBV7-9 and TRBJ2-2, the full variable domain reads DTGVSQNPRHKITKRGQNVTFRCDPISEHNRLYWYRQTLGQGPEFLTYFQNEAQLEKSRLLSDRFSAERPKGSFSTLEIQRTEQGDSAMYLCASSLIAVAGVTGELFFGEGSRLTVL.

The table lists this clonotype with a few counts. The chain combines TRBV7-9 with TRBJ2-3; 7 bases line up with TRBD2. In germline, CDR1 is SEHNR, CDR2 FQNEAQ (reference sequence). The CDR3 covers 14 residues. V lost 5 bases and J lost 2; bases outside the gene matches: 4. Here the CDR3 DNA reads TGTGCCAGCAGCCTACGGGACTACACAGATACGCAGTATTTT. This sequence encodes CASSLRDYTDTQYF. The complete variable domain, with remaining parts taken from reference TRBV7-9 and TRBJ2-3, reads DTGVSQNPRHKITKRGQNVTFRCDPISEHNRLYWYRQTLGQGPEFLTYFQNEAQLEKSRLLSDRFSAERPKGSFSTLEIQRTEQGDSAMYLCASSLRDYTDTQYFGPGTRLTVL.

V usage is TRBV6-5 and J usage is TRBJ2-2; D unclear. CDR3 length: 13 residues. CDR1 is MNHEY and CDR2 is SVGAGI in the germline V gene. The V end lost 3 bases, the J end lost 6 bases, and 8 bases lay between the germline ends. The CDR3 protein is CASSYPRPGELFF. CDR3 nucleotides: TGTGCCAGCAGTTATCCTCGGCCCGGGGAGCTGTTTTTT.

There are a few counts of this clonotype. This chain connects TRBV18 to TRBJ2-5; 11 bases align to TRBD2. The CDR3 is 19 amino acids. In germline, CDR1 is KGHSH, CDR2 LQKENI. The ends lost 2 bases at V and 0 bases at J; junction bases unmatched: 11. In DNA, the CDR3 is TGTGCCAGCTCACCAACCTCCCCCGGGACTAGCGGTTACCAAGAGACCCAGTACTTC. This codes for CASSPTSPGTSGYQETQYF.

The gene calls are TRBV7-8 and TRBJ1-3; D is unclear. V shed 8 bases and J shed 0 bases, with 11 bases lying between them. The CDR3 extends over 14 amino acids. Germline assignment: CDR1 SGHVS and CDR2 FQNEAQ. The CDR3 reads CASSDGPSGNTIYF. The CDR3 coding sequence is TGTGCCAGCTCGGACGGTCCCTCTGGAAACACCATATATTTT.

This clonotype was seen only a few times. The chain carries TRBV3-1 and TRBJ2-7, with D possibly matching TRBD1 (6 bases). The V gene's germline CDR1 is LGHDT and CDR2 YNNKEL (reference sequence). The CDR3 length is 14 residues. Between the trimmed V and J ends, which lost 7 bases and 2 bases, there was a span of 15 bases. The CDR3 nucleotides read TGTGCCAGCAACGAAGGACAGCCCCCCTACGAGCAGTACTTC. Residues: CASNEGQPPYEQYF.

The V gene is TRBV5-1, the J gene TRBJ2-1; 8 nucleotides align to TRBD2. Trimming removed 3 bases from V and 3 bases from J; junction bases left unmatched: 17. The CDR3 totals 19 residues. CDR1 and CDR2 (germline): SGHRS, YFSETQ. CDR3 loop: CASSSYAGLGRTVYNEQFF. In nucleotides, the CDR3 is TGCGCCAGCAGCTCCTATGCGGGACTAGGGAGAACCGTCTACAATGAGCAGTTCTTC.

This clonotype was seen many times. The chain carries TRBV27 and TRBJ2-2, with 13 bases aligning to TRBD2. This CDR3 region has 17 residues. V dropped 4 bases and J dropped 7; count of bases not matched to a gene: 9. Germline CDR1 and CDR2: MNHEY and SMNVEV (reference sequence). The CDR3 here is CASSSRTSGGLNGELFF. CDR3 DNA: TGTGCCAGCAGTTCCCGGACTAGCGGGGGCTTAAACGGGGAGCTGTTTTTT.

The CDR3 DNA follows: TGCGCCAGCAGCTTGGGACTACGGGGACTAGCGGGAGTTGGCCACGAGCAGTACTTC. Translation gives CASSLGLRGLAGVGHEQYF. The genes are TRBV5-1 and TRBJ2-7; 14 bases line up with TRBD2. CDR1 is SGHRS and CDR2 is YFSETQ in the germline V gene. The V gene end was trimmed by 0 bases and the J gene end by 5 bases; junction bases not matched to a gene: 13. This CDR3 is 19 amino acids long.

The V call is TRBV4-3, the J call TRBJ2-1; D might be TRBD1 or TRBD2, each matching 6 bases. The germline V gene has CDR1 LGHNA and CDR2 YSLEER. The CDR3 has 16 residues. Trimming took off 0 bases at V and 3 bases at J, with 12 bases between the two ends. The CDR3 loop reads CASSQDGGYRYNEQFF. As DNA, the CDR3 is TGCGCCAGCAGCCAAGACGGGGGCTATCGCTACAATGAGCAGTTCTTC.

This clonotype has only a few counts. CDR3 in amino acids: CASSSRNTELSGNTIYF. For the CDR3, the DNA is TGTGCCAGCAGCTCAAGAAACACAGAACTCTCTGGAAACACCATATATTTT. The rearrangement joins TRBV7-6 to TRBJ1-3, with D unresolved. There are 17 residues in the CDR3. CDR1 is SGHVS, CDR2 FNYEAQ, per germline. The V gene lost 4 bases and the J gene lost 0 bases, with 16 bases spanning the gap. The full variable domain, with the rest looked up from reference TRBV7-6 and TRBJ1-3, is GAGVSQSPRYKVTKRGQDVALRCDPISGHVSLYWYRQALGQGPEFLTYFNYEAQQDKSGLPNDRFSAERPEGSISTLTIQRTEQRDSAMYRCASSSRNTELSGNTIYFGEGSWLTVV.

This clonotype has just a few counts. V usage is TRBV12-3 or TRBV12-4 and J usage is TRBJ2-3; D unresolved. Trimming pared 3 bases from V and 7 bases from J, leaving 8 bases between. The CDR3 has 12 amino acids. CDR3 in amino acids: CASSFQPYTQYF. Here the CDR3 DNA reads TGTGCCAGCAGTTTCCAGCCGTATACGCAGTATTTT.

This clonotype has more than one count but fewer than ten. The chain combines TRBV20-1 with TRBJ1-2; no reliable D call. With 5 bases removed from V and 4 bases from J, the gap between germline ends came to 11 bases. This CDR3 is 12 amino acids long. Germline CDR1 is DFQATT and CDR2 is SNEGSKA (reference sequence). CDR3 residues: CSALGPLYGYTF. The CDR3 DNA sequence: TGCAGTGCTCTGGGCCCACTCTATGGCTACACCTTC.

The V and J genes are TRBV12-3 or TRBV12-4 and TRBJ1-1, with 8 bases aligning to TRBD1. This CDR3 region has 15 residues. Trimming took 3 bases from V and 6 from J; bases not matched to a gene: 9. The CDR3 loop is CASSFSGQGTAEAFF. The CDR3 nucleotides read TGTGCCAGCAGTTTTAGTGGACAGGGTACCGCTGAAGCTTTCTTT.